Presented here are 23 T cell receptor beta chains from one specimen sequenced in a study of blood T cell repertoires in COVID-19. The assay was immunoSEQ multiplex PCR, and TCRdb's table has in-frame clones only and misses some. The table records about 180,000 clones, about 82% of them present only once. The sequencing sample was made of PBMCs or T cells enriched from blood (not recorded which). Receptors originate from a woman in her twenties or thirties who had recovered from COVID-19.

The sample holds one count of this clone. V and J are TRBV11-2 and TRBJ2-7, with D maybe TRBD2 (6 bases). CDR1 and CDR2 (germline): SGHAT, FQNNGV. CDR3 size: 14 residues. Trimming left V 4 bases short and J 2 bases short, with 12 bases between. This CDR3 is CASSSRGDTYEQYF. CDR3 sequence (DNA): TGTGCCAGCAGCTCACGCGGGGATACCTACGAGCAGTACTTC.

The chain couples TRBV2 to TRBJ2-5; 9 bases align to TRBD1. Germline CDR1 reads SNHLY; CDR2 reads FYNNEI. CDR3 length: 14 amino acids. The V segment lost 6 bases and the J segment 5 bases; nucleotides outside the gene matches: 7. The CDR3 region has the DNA TGTGCCAGCAGCCAGGGACAGGGCTTGGAGACCCAGTACTTC. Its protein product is CASSQGQGLETQYF.

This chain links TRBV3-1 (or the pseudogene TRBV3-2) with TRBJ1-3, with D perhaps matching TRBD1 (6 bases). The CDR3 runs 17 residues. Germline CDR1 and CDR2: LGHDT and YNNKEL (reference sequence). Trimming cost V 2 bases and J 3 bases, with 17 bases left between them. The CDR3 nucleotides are TGTGCCAGCAGCCAAACTCCAGGGGTATCTTATGGAAACACCATATATTTT. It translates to CASSQTPGVSYGNTIYF.

The CDR3 region is CASSLTTGFGNQPQHF. The CDR3 DNA reads as TGTGCCAGCAGCTTAACGACAGGGTTTGGCAATCAGCCCCAGCATTTT. V and J are TRBV5-5 and TRBJ1-5; 7 bases match TRBD1. The length of the CDR3 is 16 residues. Germline V lookup: CDR1 SGHKS, CDR2 YYEKEE (reference sequence). V lost 2 bases to trimming and J lost 2 bases; unmatched junction nucleotides: 7.

CDR3 nucleotides: TGTGCCAGCTCACGGGACAGGGGGGGAGACACTGAAGCTTTCTTT. Its protein product is CASSRDRGGDTEAFF. This chain uses TRBV18 with TRBJ1-1, with 11 bases matching TRBD1. With V trimmed by 4 bases and J by 3 bases, 4 bases remained unmatched. The CDR3 consists of 15 residues. Germline CDR1 KGHSH, CDR2 LQKENI.

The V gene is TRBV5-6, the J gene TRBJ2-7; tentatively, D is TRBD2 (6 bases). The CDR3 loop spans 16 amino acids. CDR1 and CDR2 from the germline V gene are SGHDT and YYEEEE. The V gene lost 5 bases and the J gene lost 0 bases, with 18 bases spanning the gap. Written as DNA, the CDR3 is TGTGCCAGCAGGTTGTGGCGGGGCTCCTTCTCCTACGAGCAGTACTTC. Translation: CASRLWRGSFSYEQYF. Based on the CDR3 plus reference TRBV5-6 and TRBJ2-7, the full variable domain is DAGVTQSPTHLIKTRGQQVTLRCSPKSGHDTVSWYQQALGQGPQFIFQYYEEEERQRGNFPDRFSGHQFPNYSSELNVNALLLGDSALYLCASRLWRGSFSYEQYFGPGTRLTVT.

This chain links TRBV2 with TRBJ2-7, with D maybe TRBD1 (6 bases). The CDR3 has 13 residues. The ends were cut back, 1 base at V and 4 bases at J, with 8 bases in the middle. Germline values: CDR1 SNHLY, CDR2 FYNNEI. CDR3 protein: CASSEGTAYEQYF. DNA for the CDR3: TGTGCCAGCAGTGAAGGGACAGCGTACGAGCAGTACTTC.

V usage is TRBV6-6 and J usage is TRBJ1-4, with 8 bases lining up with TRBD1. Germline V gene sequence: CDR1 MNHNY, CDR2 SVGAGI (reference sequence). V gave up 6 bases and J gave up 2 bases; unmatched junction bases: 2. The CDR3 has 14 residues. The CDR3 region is CASRRQGTNEKLFF. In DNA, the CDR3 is TGTGCCAGCAGGAGACAGGGGACTAATGAAAAACTGTTTTTT.

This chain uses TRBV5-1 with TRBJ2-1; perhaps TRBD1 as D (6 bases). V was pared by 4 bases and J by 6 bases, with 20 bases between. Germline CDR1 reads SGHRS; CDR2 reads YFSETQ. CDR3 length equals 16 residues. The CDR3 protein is CASSPESLTGRNEQFF. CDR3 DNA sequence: TGCGCCAGCAGCCCTGAGTCCCTAACAGGGCGCAATGAGCAGTTCTTC.

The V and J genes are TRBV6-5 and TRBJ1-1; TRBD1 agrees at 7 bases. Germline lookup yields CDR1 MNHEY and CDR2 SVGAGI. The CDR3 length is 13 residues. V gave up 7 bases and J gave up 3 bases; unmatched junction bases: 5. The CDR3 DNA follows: TGTGCCAGCAACCGACAGGGAGACACTGAAGCTTTCTTT. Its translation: CASNRQGDTEAFF.

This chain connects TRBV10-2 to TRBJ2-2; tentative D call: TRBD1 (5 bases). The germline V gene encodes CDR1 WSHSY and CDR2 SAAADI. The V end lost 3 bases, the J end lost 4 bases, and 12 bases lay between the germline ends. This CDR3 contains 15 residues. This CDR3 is CASSDPGSFTGELFF. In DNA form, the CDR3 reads TGCGCCAGCAGTGACCCAGGGTCATTCACCGGGGAGCTGTTTTTT.

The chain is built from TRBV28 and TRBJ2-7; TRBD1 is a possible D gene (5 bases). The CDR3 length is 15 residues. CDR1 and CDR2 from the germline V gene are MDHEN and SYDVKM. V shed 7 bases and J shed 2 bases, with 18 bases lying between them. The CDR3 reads CASTLPMAGTYEQYF. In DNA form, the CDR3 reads TGTGCCAGCACCCTTCCAATGGCAGGGACCTACGAGCAGTACTTC.

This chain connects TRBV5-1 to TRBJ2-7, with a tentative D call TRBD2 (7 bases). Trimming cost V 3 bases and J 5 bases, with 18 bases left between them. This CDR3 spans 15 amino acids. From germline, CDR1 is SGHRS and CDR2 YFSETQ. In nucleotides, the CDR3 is TGCGCCAGCAGCTGGGGCCCGGGGGCGGGGGACGAGCAGTACTTC. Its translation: CASSWGPGAGDEQYF.

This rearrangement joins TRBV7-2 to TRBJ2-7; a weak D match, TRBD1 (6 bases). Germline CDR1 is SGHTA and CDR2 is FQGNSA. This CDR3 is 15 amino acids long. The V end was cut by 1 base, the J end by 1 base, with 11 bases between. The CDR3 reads CASSLGAGASYEQYF. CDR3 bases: TGTGCCAGCAGCTTAGGTGCAGGGGCGTCCTACGAGCAGTACTTC.

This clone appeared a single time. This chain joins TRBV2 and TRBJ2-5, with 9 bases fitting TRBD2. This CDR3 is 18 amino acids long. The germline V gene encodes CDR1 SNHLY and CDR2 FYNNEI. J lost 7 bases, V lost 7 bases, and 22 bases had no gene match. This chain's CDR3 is CASKGAGGEGRDAGTQYF. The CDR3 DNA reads TGTGCCAGCAAAGGAGCGGGAGGAGAGGGAAGAGATGCGGGGACCCAGTACTTC.

Here the CDR3 DNA reads TGTGCCAGCAGTGAAGGGACAGGGGTCGACTATGGCTACACCTTC. Its translation is CASSEGTGVDYGYTF. This sequence joins TRBV6-1 and TRBJ1-2; 9 nucleotides agree with TRBD1. Trimming at V came to 1 base and at J to 3 bases, leaving 3 bases not matched to a gene. CDR3 length equals 15 residues. From germline, CDR1 is MNHNS and CDR2 SASEGT.

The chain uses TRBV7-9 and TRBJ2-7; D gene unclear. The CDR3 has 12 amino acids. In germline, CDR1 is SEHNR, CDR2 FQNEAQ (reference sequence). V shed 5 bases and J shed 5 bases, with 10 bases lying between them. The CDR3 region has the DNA TGTGCCAGCAGCCCTACAGCTAACGAGCAGTACTTC. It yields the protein CASSPTANEQYF.

CDR3 sequence reads: CASSLGGVNEQFF. The CDR3 coding sequence is TGTGCCAGCAGTTTAGGGGGGGTCAATGAGCAGTTCTTC. This sequence joins TRBV12-3 or TRBV12-4 and TRBJ2-1, with D perhaps matching TRBD2 (6 bases). Trimming pared 1 base from V and 6 bases from J, leaving 7 bases between. The CDR3 covers 13 residues.

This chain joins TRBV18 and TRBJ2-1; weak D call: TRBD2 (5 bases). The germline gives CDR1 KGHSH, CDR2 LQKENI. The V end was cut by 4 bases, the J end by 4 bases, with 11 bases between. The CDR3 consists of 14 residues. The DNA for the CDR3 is TGTGCCAGCTCACTAGGTTGGGAGTACAATGAGCAGTTCTTC. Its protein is CASSLGWEYNEQFF.

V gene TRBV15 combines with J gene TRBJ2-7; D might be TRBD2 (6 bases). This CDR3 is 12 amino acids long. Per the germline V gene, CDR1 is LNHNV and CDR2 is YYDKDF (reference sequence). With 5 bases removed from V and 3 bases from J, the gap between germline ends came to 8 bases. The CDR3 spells CATSGGNYEQYF. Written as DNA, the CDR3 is TGTGCCACCAGCGGCGGGAACTACGAGCAGTACTTC.

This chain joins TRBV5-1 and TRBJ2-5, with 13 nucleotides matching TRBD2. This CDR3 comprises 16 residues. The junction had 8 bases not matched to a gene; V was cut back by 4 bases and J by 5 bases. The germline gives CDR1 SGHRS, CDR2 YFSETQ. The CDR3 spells CASSIGLAGAGETQYF. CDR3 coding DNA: TGCGCCAGCAGCATCGGACTAGCGGGAGCCGGGGAGACCCAGTACTTC.

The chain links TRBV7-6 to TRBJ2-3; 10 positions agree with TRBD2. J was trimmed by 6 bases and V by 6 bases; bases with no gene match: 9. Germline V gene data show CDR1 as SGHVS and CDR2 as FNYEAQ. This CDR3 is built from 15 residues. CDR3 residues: CASRQTSGPSDTQYF. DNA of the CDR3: TGTGCCAGCAGGCAGACTAGCGGGCCCAGCGATACGCAGTATTTT.

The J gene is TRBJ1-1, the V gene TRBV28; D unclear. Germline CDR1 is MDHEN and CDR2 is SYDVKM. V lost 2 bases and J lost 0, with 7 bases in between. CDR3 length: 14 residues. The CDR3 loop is CASSLQILNTEAFF. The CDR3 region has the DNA TGTGCCAGCAGTTTACAGATTCTGAACACTGAAGCTTTCTTT.